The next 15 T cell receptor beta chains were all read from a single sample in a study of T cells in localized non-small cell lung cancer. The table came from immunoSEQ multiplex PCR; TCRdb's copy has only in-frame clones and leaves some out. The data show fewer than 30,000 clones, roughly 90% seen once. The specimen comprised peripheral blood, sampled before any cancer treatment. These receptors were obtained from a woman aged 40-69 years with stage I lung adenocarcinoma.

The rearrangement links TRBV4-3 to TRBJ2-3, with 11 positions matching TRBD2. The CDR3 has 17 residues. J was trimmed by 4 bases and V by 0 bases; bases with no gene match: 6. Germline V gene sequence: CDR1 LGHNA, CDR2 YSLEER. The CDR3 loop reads CASSQDISGGASDTQYF. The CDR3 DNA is TGCGCCAGCAGCCAAGACATTAGCGGGGGGGCCTCAGATACGCAGTATTTT.

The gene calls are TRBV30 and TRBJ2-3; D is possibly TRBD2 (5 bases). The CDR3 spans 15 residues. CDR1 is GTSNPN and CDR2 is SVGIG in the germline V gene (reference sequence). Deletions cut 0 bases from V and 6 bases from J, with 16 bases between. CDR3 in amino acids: CAWSVPGAAGDTQYF. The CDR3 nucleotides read TGTGCCTGGAGTGTACCTGGAGCGGCTGGGGATACGCAGTATTTT.

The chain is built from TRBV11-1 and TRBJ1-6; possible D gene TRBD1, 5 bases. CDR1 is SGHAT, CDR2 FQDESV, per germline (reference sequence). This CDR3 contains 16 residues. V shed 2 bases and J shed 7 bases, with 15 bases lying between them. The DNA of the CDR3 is TGTGCCAGCAGCTTAAGAGGGGCCCTTATGAATTCACCCCTCCACTTT. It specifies CASSLRGALMNSPLHF.

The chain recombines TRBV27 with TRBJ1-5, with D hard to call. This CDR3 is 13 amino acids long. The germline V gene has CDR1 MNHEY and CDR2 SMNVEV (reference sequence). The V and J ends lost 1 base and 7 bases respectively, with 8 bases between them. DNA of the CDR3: TGTGCCAGCAGTTTATATGATCGGCAGCCCCAGCATTTT. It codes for CASSLYDRQPQHF.

CDR3: CATRSGVTDTQYF. As DNA, the CDR3 is TGTGCCACCAGGTCAGGCGTCACAGATACGCAGTATTTT. The chain combines TRBV18 with TRBJ2-3; D is ambiguous. The CDR3 is made up of 13 amino acids. V dropped 10 bases and J dropped 2 bases, with 13 bases sitting between them. Germline V gene sequence: CDR1 KGHSH, CDR2 LQKENI.

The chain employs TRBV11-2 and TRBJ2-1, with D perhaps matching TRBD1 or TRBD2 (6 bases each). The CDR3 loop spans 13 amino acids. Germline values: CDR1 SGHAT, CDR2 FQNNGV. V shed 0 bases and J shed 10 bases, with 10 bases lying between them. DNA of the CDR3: TGTGCCAGCAGCTTAGAGTCGGGGGCCGAGCAGTTCTTC. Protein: CASSLESGAEQFF.

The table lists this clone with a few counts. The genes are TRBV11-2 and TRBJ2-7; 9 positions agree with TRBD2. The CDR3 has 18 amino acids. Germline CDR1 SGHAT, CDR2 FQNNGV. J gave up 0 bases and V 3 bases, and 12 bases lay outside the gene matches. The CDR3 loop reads CASSFSSGGPRGSYEQYF. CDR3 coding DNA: TGTGCCAGCAGCTTTTCCAGCGGGGGGCCCCGAGGCTCCTACGAGCAGTACTTC.

This CDR3 reads CASSSYTDTQYF. DNA of the CDR3: TGTGCCAGCAGCTCCTACACAGATACGCAGTATTTT. J is TRBJ2-3 and V is TRBV7-9; the D is unclear. The germline V gene encodes CDR1 SEHNR and CDR2 FQNEAQ (reference sequence). This CDR3 spans 12 amino acids. V lost 4 bases and J 2 bases, leaving 4 bases between the germline ends.

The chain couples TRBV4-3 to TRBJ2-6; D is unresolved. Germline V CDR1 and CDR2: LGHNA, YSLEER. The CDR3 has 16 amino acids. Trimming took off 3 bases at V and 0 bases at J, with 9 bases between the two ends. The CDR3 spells CASSQSSSSGANVLTF. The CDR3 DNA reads TGCGCCAGCAGCCAGTCCTCGAGCTCTGGGGCCAACGTCCTGACTTTC.

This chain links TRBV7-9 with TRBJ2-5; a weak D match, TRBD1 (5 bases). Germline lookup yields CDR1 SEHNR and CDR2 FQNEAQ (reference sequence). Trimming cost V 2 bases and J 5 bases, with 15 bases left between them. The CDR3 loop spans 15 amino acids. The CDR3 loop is CASSLSLVQVETQYF. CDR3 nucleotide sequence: TGTGCCAGCAGCTTATCATTGGTACAGGTGGAGACCCAGTACTTC.

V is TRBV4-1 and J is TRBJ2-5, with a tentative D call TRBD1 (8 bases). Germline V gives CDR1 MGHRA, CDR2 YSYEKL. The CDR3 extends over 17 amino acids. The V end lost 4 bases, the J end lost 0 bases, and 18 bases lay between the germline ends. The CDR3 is CASSPGGGQGHQETQYF. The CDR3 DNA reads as TGCGCCAGCAGCCCGGGAGGCGGACAGGGACACCAAGAGACCCAGTACTTC.

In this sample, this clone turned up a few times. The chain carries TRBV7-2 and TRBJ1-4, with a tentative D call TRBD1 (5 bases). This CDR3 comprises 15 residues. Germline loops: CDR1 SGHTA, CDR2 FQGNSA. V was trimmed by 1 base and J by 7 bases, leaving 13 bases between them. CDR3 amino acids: CASSLESGLGEKLFF. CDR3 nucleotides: TGTGCCAGCAGCTTAGAATCAGGGCTGGGTGAAAAACTGTTTTTT.

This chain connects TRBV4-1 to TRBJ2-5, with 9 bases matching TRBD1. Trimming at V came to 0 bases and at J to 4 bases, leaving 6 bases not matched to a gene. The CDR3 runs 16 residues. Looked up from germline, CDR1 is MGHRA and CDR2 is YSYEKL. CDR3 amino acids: CASSQESQGAGETQYF. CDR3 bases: TGCGCCAGCAGCCAAGAGTCACAGGGGGCAGGAGAGACCCAGTACTTC.

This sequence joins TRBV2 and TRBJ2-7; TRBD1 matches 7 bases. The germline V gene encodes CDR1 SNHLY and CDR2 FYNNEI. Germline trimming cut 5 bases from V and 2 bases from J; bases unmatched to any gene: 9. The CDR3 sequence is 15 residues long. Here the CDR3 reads CASSYQGVIAYEQYF. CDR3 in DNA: TGTGCCAGCAGTTACCAGGGGGTGATAGCCTACGAGCAGTACTTC.

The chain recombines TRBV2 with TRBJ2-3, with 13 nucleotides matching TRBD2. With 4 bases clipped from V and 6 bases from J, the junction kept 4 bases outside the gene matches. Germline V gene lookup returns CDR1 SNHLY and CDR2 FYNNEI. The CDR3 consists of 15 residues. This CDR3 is CASSVLAGGLDTQYF. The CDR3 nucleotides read TGTGCCAGCAGTGTACTAGCGGGGGGGCTGGATACGCAGTATTTT.